One sample yielded the 17 T cell receptor beta chains listed below, sequenced in a study of blood T cells in healthy people across ages. Primed by a sample-barcoded 5' primer and a J-beta primer mix, a second PCR proceeded for 7 to 11 cycles. TCRdb analysed the 5' RACE reads with MiXCR anew, one entry per CDR3 protein. The data contain 950,000 to 1,200,000 distinct CDR3 sequences, 35% to 45% of them singletons. Source material: blood. The receptor source for this set is a young man in good health.

The chain combines TRBV10-3 with TRBJ1-2; unclear D gene. CDR1 is ENHRY, CDR2 SYGVKD, per germline. V lost 2 bases to trimming and J lost 4 bases, with 14 bases between them. The CDR3 runs to 15 residues. The CDR3 bases are TGTGCCATCAGTGAGGATTACGGGCCCTCCTATGGCTACACCTTC. It specifies CAISEDYGPSYGYTF.

This clonotype was seen only a few times. The chain employs TRBV5-1 and TRBJ1-2; D remains unclear. The CDR3 contains 15 residues. The V end lost 0 bases, the J end lost 3 bases, and 12 bases lay between the germline ends. CDR1 SGHRS and CDR2 YFSETQ come from the germline V gene. In DNA, the CDR3 is TGCGCCAGCAGCTTGGAGGCAGGTCTACACTATGGCTACACCTTC. This codes for CASSLEAGLHYGYTF.

This clonotype showed up just a few times. The chain uses TRBV6-2 or TRBV6-3 and TRBJ1-1; TRBD1 might be the D (5 bases). V was trimmed by 9 bases and J by 4 bases, leaving 15 bases between them. The CDR3 spans 13 residues. CDR1 and CDR2 from the germline V gene are MNHEY and SVGEGT. CDR3 region: CASRGQGVTEAFF. As DNA, the CDR3 is TGTGCCAGTAGGGGCCAGGGTGTCACTGAAGCTTTCTTT.

The table lists this clonotype with a few counts. The chain is built from TRBV5-1 and TRBJ1-2, with TRBD1 identical over 8 bases. Trimming cost V 3 bases and J 0 bases; bases outside gene matches: 4. Germline loops: CDR1 SGHRS, CDR2 YFSETQ. This CDR3 spans 15 amino acids. The CDR3 bases are TGCGCCAGCAGCTGGGGGGACAGGCCTAACTATGGCTACACCTTC. Residues: CASSWGDRPNYGYTF.

This clonotype was observed a handful of times. V is TRBV14 and J is TRBJ1-5; D perhaps matches TRBD1 (5 bases). This CDR3 has 15 amino acids. With 2 bases removed from V and 9 bases from J, the gap between germline ends came to 17 bases. Germline V gene lookup returns CDR1 SGHDN and CDR2 FVKESK. This chain's CDR3 is CASSQTGLPRWPQHF. CDR3 bases: TGTGCCAGCAGCCAAACGGGACTTCCCCGGTGGCCCCAGCATTTT.

This chain connects TRBV7-2 to TRBJ1-5; the D gene is possibly TRBD1 (6 bases). The germline V gene has CDR1 SGHTA and CDR2 FQGNSA. The CDR3 length is 15 residues. V shed 2 bases and J shed 5 bases, with 13 bases lying between them. The CDR3 sequence: CASSLSVQGYQPQHF. CDR3 nucleotides: TGTGCCAGCAGCTTATCTGTCCAGGGGTATCAGCCCCAGCATTTT.

The chain uses TRBV25-1 and TRBJ2-6, with D hard to call. This CDR3 has 15 residues. The germline V gene encodes CDR1 MGHDK and CDR2 SYGVNS. Trimming pared 3 bases from V and 0 bases from J, leaving 6 bases between. The CDR3 region has the DNA TGTGCCAGCAGTGAGTCCTTCTCTGGGGCCAACGTCCTGACTTTC. As protein: CASSESFSGANVLTF.

This clonotype was picked up a small number of times. The chain couples TRBV14 to TRBJ1-1; 11 bases match TRBD1. The V gene's germline CDR1 is SGHDN and CDR2 FVKESK. This CDR3 region has 16 residues. Trimming at V came to 6 bases and at J to 6 bases, leaving 12 bases not matched to a gene. The CDR3 protein is CASRPGTGGLRAEAFF. The CDR3 bases are TGTGCCAGCAGGCCCGGGACAGGGGGTTTAAGGGCTGAAGCTTTCTTT. Combining the CDR3 with reference TRBV14 and TRBJ1-1 gives the whole variable domain EAGVTQFPSHSVIEKGQTVTLRCDPISGHDNLYWYRRVMGKEIKFLLHFVKESKQDESGMPNNRFLAERTGGTYSTLKVQPAELEDSGVYFCASRPGTGGLRAEAFFGQGTRLTVV.

This clonotype was detected only a few times. The V gene is TRBV29-1, the J gene TRBJ2-5, with no clear D. The ends were cut back, 6 bases at V and 4 bases at J, with 12 bases in the middle. Per germline, CDR1 SQVTM and CDR2 ANQGSEA. The CDR3 extends over 12 amino acids. The CDR3 loop is CSVRTGPETQYF. The CDR3, as DNA: TGCAGCGTAAGGACGGGTCCAGAGACCCAGTACTTC.

V usage is TRBV20-1 and J usage is TRBJ2-7; D is perhaps TRBD1 (6 bases). This CDR3 contains 15 residues. In germline, CDR1 is DFQATT, CDR2 SNEGSKA (reference sequence). The V gene lost 6 bases and the J gene lost 7 bases, with 25 bases spanning the gap. In DNA, the CDR3 is TGCAGTGCGAACCCGGGACATCGCTCCTACAATGAGCAGTACTTC. It encodes CSANPGHRSYNEQYF.

There are a few counts of this clonotype. V and J are TRBV4-1 and TRBJ2-2, with D perhaps being TRBD1 or TRBD2 (5 bases each). CDR1 MGHRA and CDR2 YSYEKL come from the germline V gene. Trimming left V 2 bases short and J 5 bases short, with 12 bases between. The CDR3 loop spans 15 amino acids. CDR3 bases: TGCGCCAGCAGCCAACTGGGGGAAGTTACCGGGGAGCTGTTTTTT. Translation: CASSQLGEVTGELFF.

This clonotype came up once. The chain recombines TRBV7-9 with TRBJ2-7; D unresolved. Trimming stripped 6 bases from V and 6 bases from J, with 24 bases between. From germline, CDR1 is SEHNR and CDR2 FQNEAQ (reference sequence). This CDR3 spans 16 amino acids. This CDR3 reads CASSHYSSSQSLEQYF. CDR3 DNA: TGTGCCAGCAGTCACTATTCGAGCTCCCAGTCCCTCGAGCAGTACTTC.

The chain recombines TRBV29-1 with TRBJ2-4; no clear D. The J call may be incorrect, as the DNA end agrees better with TRBJ2-5. Germline V gives CDR1 SQVTM, CDR2 ANQGSEA. The CDR3 contains 15 residues. This chain's CDR3 is CSVVSRARVGETQYF. In DNA, the CDR3 is TGCAGCGTTGTTTCTCGAGCCAGAGTCGGAGAGACCCAGTACTTC.

V gene TRBV5-1 combines with J gene TRBJ1-2; D perhaps matches TRBD1 (6 bases). Germline V gene sequence: CDR1 SGHRS, CDR2 YFSETQ. This CDR3 spans 16 amino acids. The V and J ends lost 0 bases and 2 bases respectively, with 14 bases between them. The CDR3 spells CASSLGVGGPNYGYTF. In DNA form, the CDR3 reads TGCGCCAGCAGCTTGGGGGTTGGGGGCCCCAACTATGGCTACACCTTC.

The table lists this clonotype with a few counts. The CDR3 DNA is TGTGCCAGCACCCGGATAGCGGGGGGACAAGAGACCCAGTACTTC. It is translated as CASTRIAGGQETQYF. The chain links TRBV6-2 or TRBV6-3 to TRBJ2-5; TRBD2 matches 10 bases. The CDR3 sequence is 15 residues long. CDR1 is MNHEY and CDR2 is SVGEGT in the germline V gene. V lost 7 bases and J lost 2; bases outside the gene matches: 7.

The chain uses TRBV3-1 and TRBJ2-7; D not certain. CDR1 and CDR2 (germline): LGHDT, YNNKEL (reference sequence). The CDR3 is 14 amino acids. Trimming took 1 base from V and 2 from J, leaving 9 bases between them. CDR3 bases: TGTGCCAGCAGCCAAGTTGACGGAACCTACGAGCAGTACTTC. Translating it yields CASSQVDGTYEQYF.

This chain links TRBV2 with TRBJ2-7, with D possibly matching TRBD1 (6 bases). Germline values: CDR1 SNHLY, CDR2 FYNNEI. Trimming stripped 0 bases from V and 3 bases from J, with 21 bases between. The CDR3 spans 18 residues. The CDR3 nucleotides are TGTGCCAGCAGTGAAGCGCTTCCGGGACAAGGACCCTTCTACGAGCAGTACTTC. Its protein product is CASSEALPGQGPFYEQYF.